This T cell receptor beta chain was sequenced during a study of blood T cell repertoires in COVID-19. Study details: Sites across the United States, Italy and Spain contributed samples from acute and convalescent COVID-19.

This clone was seen a single time. Libraries were prepared by immunoSEQ multiplex PCR; TCRdb keeps only in-frame clonotypes and omits some of them. The table shows 150,000 to 200,000 clones, with 83% occurring only once. Membership in each cohort depended on participant-reported clinical history. This TCR came from a woman aged 45 to 65 who had recovered from COVID-19. Sample: PBMCs or T cells enriched from blood (not recorded which).

The CDR3 bases are TGTGCCAGCAGTGCACAGGGGGCCCTGGGAAACACCATATATTTT. Residues: CASSAQGALGNTIYF. The chain recombines TRBV27 with TRBJ1-3; 9 nucleotides match TRBD1. The CDR3 is 15 residues long. With V trimmed by 5 bases and J by 4 bases, 6 bases remained unmatched. Germline CDR1 MNHEY, CDR2 SMNVEV (reference sequence).